A selection of T cell receptor beta chains follows, all from one sample in a study of preoperative IRX-2 immunotherapy in early breast cancer. Libraries were prepared by immunoSEQ multiplex PCR; TCRdb keeps only in-frame clonotypes and omits some of them. The sample yields more than 25,000 clones, nearly 90% seen once. Sample acquisition took place from a patient treated with IRX-2 immunotherapy. The receptors derive from a human donor with breast cancer. The CDR3 runs from the conserved cysteine through the conserved F or W. Fields, in order: J gene, clone size, D gene, V gene, CDR3 protein, CDR3 DNA. D genes are given only for firm matches. The listing skips clone size in some rows; elsewhere it reads once, few, many or a size class.

>TRBJ1-1|.|.|TRBV12-5
CASGFPGGEAFF
TGTGCTAGTGGTTTCCCCGGGGGTGAAGCTTTCTTT
>TRBJ2-2|.|TRBD2|TRBV27
CASSRGRGLPGELFF
TGTGCCAGCAGCCGCGGGAGGGGGCTGCCCGGGGAGCTGTTTTTT
>TRBJ2-7|.|TRBD1|TRBV2
CASSEGTGYEQYF
TGTGCCAGCAGTGAAGGGACAGGCTACGAGCAGTACTTC
>TRBJ2-7|.|.|TRBV7-2
CASRGATYEQYF
TGTGCCAGCCGAGGGGCAACCTACGAGCAGTACTTC
>TRBJ2-7|.|TRBD2|TRBV19
CASSMGLAGPTGQYF
TGTGCCAGTAGTATGGGACTAGCGGGGCCTACGGGGCAGTACTTC
>TRBJ1-6|.|.|TRBV7-9
CASSFRDPNSPLHF
TGTGCCAGCAGCTTTCGAGACCCTAATTCACCCCTCCACTTT
>TRBJ2-3|few|.|TRBV21-1
CASSKGITDTQYF
TGTGCCAGCAGCAAAGGAATCACAGATACGCAGTATTTT
>TRBJ2-3|few|TRBD1|TRBV7-9
CASSESRTGNTDTQYF
TGTGCCAGCAGCGAATCCCGGACAGGGAACACAGATACGCAGTATTTT
>TRBJ1-2|.|TRBD1|TRBV10-2
CASSDRGDYGYTF
TGCGCCAGCAGCGACAGGGGTGACTATGGCTACACCTTC
>TRBJ2-7|.|.|TRBV10-1
CASSDGSYEQYF
TGCGCCAGCAGTGACGGTTCCTACGAGCAGTACTTC
>TRBJ2-7|.|TRBD1|TRBV7-2
CASSLGTGNYEQYF
TGTGCCAGCAGCCTCGGGACAGGGAACTACGAGCAGTACTTC
>TRBJ2-1|.|.|TRBV10-2
CASSEFDSNEQFF
TGCGCCAGCAGTGAATTCGACTCCAATGAGCAGTTCTTC
>TRBJ2-5|.|.|TRBV5-1
CASSLEPGTEETQYF
TGCGCCAGCAGCTTGGAACCCGGGACCGAAGAGACCCAGTACTTC
>TRBJ2-7|.|TRBD2|TRBV28
CASSPGTSGAGWVDYEQYF
TGTGCCAGCAGTCCCGGGACTAGCGGGGCTGGGTGGGTGGACTACGAGCAGTACTTC
>TRBJ1-2|.|.|TRBV6-1
CASSTGIYGYTF
TGTGCCAGCAGTACAGGGATATATGGCTACACCTTC
>TRBJ2-3|.|TRBD2|TRBV10-1
CASSEATGGAVDTQYF
TGCGCCAGCAGTGAAGCGACGGGAGGTGCAGTAGATACGCAGTATTTT
>TRBJ2-1|.|.|TRBV6-5
CASRASGGLQFF
TGTGCCAGCAGGGCATCGGGCGGACTGCAGTTCTTC
>TRBJ2-5|.|.|TRBV6-5
CASSYPGMSKETQYF
TGTGCCAGCAGTTACCCCGGGATGTCAAAAGAGACCCAGTACTTC
>TRBJ2-5|.|.|TRBV6-5
CASSYYGETQYF
TGTGCCAGCAGTTACTATGGGGAGACCCAGTACTTC
>TRBJ2-5|.|.|TRBV6-1
CASRGRGLGETQYF
TGTGCCAGCAGGGGTAGGGGTCTGGGAGAGACCCAGTACTTC
>TRBJ1-5|.|.|TRBV9
CASSVGGQINQPQHF
TGTGCCAGCAGCGTAGGGGGGCAGATCAATCAGCCCCAGCATTTT
>TRBJ2-7|.|.|TRBV18
CASSPGRAEQYF
TGTGCCAGCTCACCAGGTCGGGCCGAGCAGTACTTC